A single sample gave rise to the 8 T cell receptor beta chains below, sequenced in a study of T-cell reconstitution after alpha-beta-depleted transplantation in children. A TCRbeta library incorporating unique molecular identifiers was prepared. TCRdb recomputed calls from the PCR reads with MiXCR, one row per CDR3 protein. The table lists about 610,000 distinct CDR3 sequences, about 10% of them singletons, with less than 5% in the top ten. The source material was PBMCs from the stem cell graft donor, sampled from the stem cell graft. The source of these receptors is a human donor who donated a stem cell graft to a child with acute myeloid leukemia.

The chain's CDR3 is CASTPPAFGNQPQHF. For the CDR3, the DNA is TGTGCCAGCACCCCTCCGGCGTTTGGGAATCAGCCCCAGCATTTT. The chain joins TRBV12-3 or TRBV12-4 to TRBJ1-5, with D unresolved. The V gene lost 7 bases and the J gene lost 4 bases, with 17 bases spanning the gap. This CDR3 region has 15 residues.

The chain couples TRBV12-3 or TRBV12-4 to TRBJ2-1; 12 bases fit TRBD2. Trimming took 4 bases from V and 8 from J; bases not matched to a gene: 6. This CDR3 is built from 15 residues. CDR3 loop: CASSWTSGTGHEQFF. The DNA of the CDR3 is TGTGCCAGCAGTTGGACTAGCGGGACGGGGCATGAGCAGTTCTTC.

Many counts were recorded for this clonotype. This rearrangement joins TRBV7-2 to TRBJ2-1, with unresolved D. V lost 5 bases to trimming and J lost 5 bases, with 10 bases between them. Looked up from germline, CDR1 is SGHTA and CDR2 is FQGNSA. The CDR3 consists of 13 residues. CDR3 in amino acids: CASSAWRNNEQFF. The CDR3 DNA sequence: TGTGCCAGCAGCGCCTGGCGGAACAATGAGCAGTTCTTC. Supplemented by reference TRBV7-2 and TRBJ2-1, the full variable domain reads GAGVSQSPSNKVTEKGKDVELRCDPISGHTALYWYRQSLGQGLEFLIYFQGNSAPDKSGLPSDRFSAERTGGSVSTLTIQRTQQEDSAVYLCASSAWRNNEQFFGPGTRLTVL.

The chain couples TRBV6-2 or TRBV6-3 to TRBJ2-1, with D uncertain. The CDR3 has 13 residues. Trimming shortened V by 5 bases and J by 7 bases, and 12 bases separated the two germline ends. Germline CDR1 MNHEY, CDR2 SVGEGT. Here the CDR3 DNA reads TGTGCCAGCAGTCTACCCAGAATGAATGAGCAGTTCTTC. Translation: CASSLPRMNEQFF.

This chain joins TRBV7-2 and TRBJ2-6; D uncertain. The CDR3 has 14 amino acids. V lost 4 bases and J lost 1, with 5 bases in between. From germline, CDR1 is SGHTA and CDR2 FQGNSA. CDR3 in amino acids: CASSSWSGANVLTF. In nucleotides, the CDR3 is TGTGCCAGCAGCTCGTGGTCTGGGGCCAACGTCCTGACTTTC.

V is TRBV7-6 and J is TRBJ1-5; 9 positions agree with TRBD1. CDR1 is SGHVS and CDR2 is FNYEAQ in the germline V gene. This CDR3 contains 16 residues. The J segment lost 5 bases and the V segment lost 0 bases, leaving 5 bases of the junction unmatched. The DNA for the CDR3 is TGTGCCAGCAGCTTAGCGGGACAGGGCGGCTATCAGCCCCAGCATTTT. Protein: CASSLAGQGGYQPQHF.

The chain joins TRBV6-4 to TRBJ2-3; D gene unclear. The CDR3 runs 12 residues. Germline CDR1 and CDR2: MRHNA and SNTAGT. Between the trimmed V and J ends, which lost 2 bases and 6 bases, there was a span of 6 bases. The CDR3 DNA reads as TGTGCCAGCAGTGACCCGAGGGATACGCAGTATTTT. Encoded protein: CASSDPRDTQYF.

The chain uses TRBV5-1 and TRBJ2-2, with TRBD2 as a possible D gene (6 bases). The CDR3 consists of 16 residues. V shed 1 base and J shed 0 bases, with 10 bases lying between them. Germline-derived CDR1 and CDR2 are SGHRS and YFSETQ. DNA for the CDR3: TGCGCCAGCAGCTTGCTCGGGAGTACGAACACCGGGGAGCTGTTTTTT. Its protein product is CASSLLGSTNTGELFF.